The rows below give T cell receptor beta chains drawn from one sample of a study of graft-versus-host responses after intestinal transplantation. Sequenced by immunoSEQ multiplex PCR; TCRdb stores in-frame clones only, minus some. The sample lists around 35,000 clones, 75% to 90% occurring once. Source: ileum tissue, taken approximately 210 days after intestinal transplant. The receptor source for this set is a human patient who received an intestinal transplant, so some T cells may come from the graft donor. Both conserved end residues are part of each CDR3. A D gene is named only where the DNA matches it firmly. A clone size is listed for some rows: how often the clone was seen (once, few, many), or a class if it is expanded.

d_gene	j_gene	abundance	v_gene	CDR3aa	CDR3nt
TRBD2	TRBJ2-2	-	TRBV9	CASSPTGLAANTGELFF	TGTGCCAGCAGCCCAACTGGACTAGCGGCCAACACCGGGGAGCTGTTTTTT
TRBD1	TRBJ2-1	-	TRBV6-5	CASSSGQGANNEQFF	TGTGCCAGCAGCTCCGGACAGGGGGCAAACAATGAGCAGTTCTTC
-	TRBJ2-7	few	TRBV2	CASCRGPRYEQYF	TGTGCCAGCTGTCGGGGACCTAGGTACGAGCAGTACTTC
-	TRBJ2-7	-	TRBV28	CASSLSGWQGSYEQYF	TGTGCCAGCAGTTTATCAGGGTGGCAGGGGTCCTACGAGCAGTACTTC
-	TRBJ1-4	-	TRBV28	CASRTRGWEKLFF	TGTGCCAGCAGGACCCGAGGTTGGGAAAAACTGTTTTTT
-	TRBJ2-2	once	TRBV7-2	CASSRSNGELFF	TGTGCCAGCAGTCGTTCCAACGGGGAGCTGTTTTTT
-	TRBJ1-5	-	TRBV4-1	CASSQVINQPQHF	TGCGCCAGCAGCCAAGTTATCAACCAGCCCCAGCATTTT
-	TRBJ2-3	-	TRBV27	CASSSGTYTDTQYF	TGTGCCAGCAGTTCCGGGACTTACACAGATACGCAGTATTTT
-	TRBJ2-5	-	TRBV28	CASSSWQGGETQYF	TGTGCCAGCAGTTCCTGGCAAGGAGGAGAGACCCAGTACTTC
-	TRBJ1-2	-	TRBV25-1	CASSDRTVNYGYTF	TGTGCCAGCAGTGACCGGACAGTTAACTATGGCTACACCTTC
-	TRBJ2-5	-	TRBV6-6	CASSYSIRGETQYF	TGTGCCAGCAGTTACTCGATTAGGGGGGAGACCCAGTACTTC
-	TRBJ1-1	-	TRBV19	CASSPWSGNTEAFF	TGTGCCAGTAGCCCGTGGTCAGGGAACACTGAAGCTTTCTTT
-	TRBJ1-4	-	TRBV28	CASSFGGMTEKLFF	TGTGCCAGCAGTTTTGGAGGGATGACGGAAAAACTGTTTTTT
-	TRBJ1-1	once	TRBV7-8	CASSPFGVGWDTEAFF	TGTGCCAGCAGCCCATTCGGGGTGGGCTGGGACACTGAAGCTTTCTTT
-	TRBJ2-4	-	TRBV2	CASMFRSLAPKNIQYF	TGTGCCAGCATGTTTAGGTCATTGGCCCCCAAAAACATTCAGTACTTC
-	TRBJ2-5	-	TRBV7-9	CASSPPAETQYF	TGTGCCAGCAGCCCCCCCGCGGAGACCCAGTACTTC
-	TRBJ2-5	few	TRBV29-1	CSVEVGWAQETQYF	TGCAGCGTTGAAGTTGGATGGGCACAAGAGACCCAGTACTTC
-	TRBJ1-2	-	TRBV5-1	CASTPFRGEDGYTF	TGCGCCAGCACCCCGTTCCGGGGGGAGGATGGCTACACCTTC
TRBD2	TRBJ2-3	once	TRBV9	CASSVGTSGPDTQYF	TGTGCCAGCAGCGTAGGGACTAGCGGCCCAGATACGCAGTATTTT
TRBD2	TRBJ2-3	-	TRBV5-1	CASSPGLDGDTQYF	TGCGCCAGCAGCCCAGGACTAGACGGAGATACGCAGTATTTT
TRBD2	TRBJ2-1	-	TRBV5-5	CASSLWAGGSYNEQFF	TGTGCCAGCAGCTTGTGGGCGGGAGGATCCTACAATGAGCAGTTCTTC
-	TRBJ2-7	-	TRBV28	CASSRGAVYEQYF	TGTGCCAGCAGTCGGGGGGCAGTCTACGAGCAGTACTTC
-	TRBJ1-3	-	TRBV15	CATSRGVGISGNTIYF	TGTGCCACCAGCAGAGGGGTGGGGATCTCTGGAAACACCATATATTTT
TRBD2	TRBJ2-7	-	TRBV7-9	CASSSGLAGESYEQYF	TGTGCCAGCAGCTCGGGACTAGCGGGAGAGTCCTACGAGCAGTACTTC
-	TRBJ1-2	once	TRBV6-1	CASRSGTASYGYTF	TGTGCCAGCAGGTCCGGGACGGCCTCCTATGGCTACACCTTC
TRBD2	TRBJ2-3	-	TRBV7-9	CASSLELAGVGDTQYF	TGTGCCAGCAGCTTAGAACTAGCGGGAGTAGGTGATACGCAGTATTTT
-	TRBJ2-1	-	TRBV12-5	CASGLRDSSSDDEQFF	TGTGCTAGTGGTTTGAGGGACTCATCATCCGACGATGAGCAGTTCTTC
-	TRBJ2-5	-	TRBV6-1	CASSVTGSQETQYF	TGTGCCAGCAGTGTAACAGGGTCTCAGGAGACCCAGTACTTC
-	TRBJ1-3	-	TRBV13	CASSMETGFSGNTIYF	TGTGCCAGCAGCATGGAAACAGGGTTTTCTGGAAACACCATATATTTT
TRBD1	TRBJ2-7	-	TRBV28	CASRRLTGGEQYF	TGTGCCAGCAGACGGCTGACAGGGGGCGAGCAGTACTTC
-	TRBJ2-5	-	TRBV29-1	CSVVPGSLLDGKETQYF	TGCAGCGTTGTACCGGGCAGCCTGCTCGACGGCAAAGAGACCCAGTACTTC
-	TRBJ2-5	-	TRBV7-2	CASSLIPGRLETQYF	TGTGCCAGCAGCTTGATCCCGGGACGTTTGGAGACCCAGTACTTC
-	TRBJ2-3	-	TRBV5-1	CASKGVSTDTQYF	TGCGCCAGCAAGGGGGTGAGCACAGATACGCAGTATTTT
TRBD2	TRBJ2-7	-	TRBV4-1	CASSPPTSGSAYEQYF	TGCGCCAGCAGCCCACCTACTAGCGGTTCAGCCTACGAGCAGTACTTC
TRBD1	TRBJ1-5	-	TRBV28	CASSSDRDNSNQPQHF	TGTGCCAGCAGTTCGGACAGGGACAATAGCAATCAGCCCCAGCATTTT
-	TRBJ2-3	-	TRBV28	CASRLSTDTQYF	TGTGCCAGCCGCCTTAGCACAGATACGCAGTATTTT
-	TRBJ2-6	-	TRBV5-4	CASSRDSSGANVLTF	TGTGCCAGCAGCCGCGACAGCTCTGGGGCCAACGTCCTGACTTTC
-	TRBJ2-1	-	TRBV4-2	CASSQDWDAGGEQFF	TGTGCCAGCAGCCAAGATTGGGACGCAGGTGGTGAGCAGTTCTTC
TRBD1	TRBJ2-1	-	TRBV4-1	CASSQERGRVDEQFF	TGCGCCAGCAGCCAAGAGAGGGGGCGCGTCGATGAGCAGTTCTTC
TRBD1	TRBJ1-5	-	TRBV23-1	CATPPGQEGSSNQPQHF	TGCGCCACCCCCCCGGGACAGGAAGGATCGAGCAATCAGCCCCAGCATTTT
-	TRBJ1-3	-	TRBV7-9	CASRKLLGLLDTIYF	TGTGCCAGCAGGAAGTTGCTTGGTCTGTTGGACACCATATATTTT